This is a list of T cell receptor beta chains from one sample in a study of shared clonotypes between healthy human individuals. The data were produced by immunoSEQ multiplex PCR, yet TCRdb's version contains in-frame clones alone and is incomplete. The sample consists of roughly 1,600,000 clones, approximately 98.5% of them appearing once. Sequenced material: naive CD4+ T cells sorted from blood. Receptors were obtained from a man aged 30 to 45 in good health. Both conserved end residues are part of each CDR3. The D gene is left open where the match is weak. Where a row states a size, it is once, few, many or the class of an expanded clone; other rows omit it.

abundance	v_gene	d_gene	j_gene	len	CDR3nt	CDR3aa
NA	TRBV28	TRBD2	TRBJ2-1	18	TGTGCCAGCAGTCAAACCCCCGGACTAGCGGGAGGTCAGGATGAGCAGTTCTTC	CASSQTPGLAGGQDEQFF
NA	TRBV29-1	NA	TRBJ2-1	13	TGCAGCGCTCCTAGCGCGTCCTACAATGAGCAGTTCTTC	CSAPSASYNEQFF
NA	TRBV7-2	TRBD2	TRBJ2-1	15	TGTGCCAGCAGCCCAGTAGCGGGAGGGGGGAATGAGCAGTTCTTC	CASSPVAGGGNEQFF
few	TRBV2	TRBD2	TRBJ2-7	16	TGTGCCAGCAGTGAAACTAGCGGGAGGTTCTCCTACGAGCAGTACTTC	CASSETSGRFSYEQYF
NA	TRBV19	NA	TRBJ2-2	18	TGTGCCAGTAGTATACCCCTCGGGCTAGCGATCAACACCGGGGAGCTGTTTTTT	CASSIPLGLAINTGELFF
NA	TRBV5-1	NA	TRBJ2-3	17	TGCGCCAGCGCGCTATCCCTAACGGTTACTAGCACAGATACGCAGTATTTT	CASALSLTVTSTDTQYF
NA	TRBV5-1	TRBD2	TRBJ2-1	14	TGCGCCAGCAGCTTGGATCCAGGGAGGGATGAGCAGTTCTTC	CASSLDPGRDEQFF
NA	TRBV25-1	TRBD1	TRBJ1-4	16	TGTGCCAGCAGTGAGGGACAGCGAGCAACTAATGAAAAACTGTTTTTT	CASSEGQRATNEKLFF
NA	TRBV19	NA	TRBJ1-1	15	TGTGCCAGTAGTATAGGCATGGCCCGGAACACTGAAGCTTTCTTT	CASSIGMARNTEAFF
NA	TRBV5-6	NA	TRBJ2-7	16	TGTGCCAGCCAGTCTAGCCCGGGACGGAATTCCTACGAGCAGTACTTC	CASQSSPGRNSYEQYF
NA	TRBV12-5	TRBD2	TRBJ2-1	17	TGTGCTAGTGGTTTGGCGGCTAGCGGGTGGTCCTACAATGAGCAGTTCTTC	CASGLAASGWSYNEQFF
NA	TRBV19	NA	TRBJ1-2	15	TGTGTCAGTAGTATAGGAGACAGATTAAACTATGGCTACACCTTC	CVSSIGDRLNYGYTF
NA	TRBV28	NA	TRBJ1-5	14	TGTGCCAGCAGTCCGAGACAGCCCAATCAGCCCCAGCATTTT	CASSPRQPNQPQHF
NA	TRBV7-6	NA	TRBJ2-3	16	TGTGCCAGCAGCTTAGGTAGCGGAGGTCATACAGATACGCAGTATTTT	CASSLGSGGHTDTQYF
once	TRBV9	NA	TRBJ2-5	12	TGTGCCAGCAGCGCGACGGGAGAGACCCAGTACTTC	CASSATGETQYF
NA	TRBV18	TRBD2	TRBJ2-2	16	TGTGCCAGCTCACCACCGGGCGGGAGCTACACCGGGGAGCTGTTTTTT	CASSPPGGSYTGELFF
NA	TRBV15	NA	TRBJ1-5	13	TGTGCCACCAGCAGAGCCCTCGGGGGGCCCCAGCATTTT	CATSRALGGPQHF
NA	TRBV4-1	TRBD1	TRBJ2-6	21	TGCGCCAGCAGCCAAGAGTCGCCCCGGGACAGGGTAACCTCTGGGGCCAACGTCCTGACTTTC	CASSQESPRDRVTSGANVLTF
NA	TRBV10-3	NA	TRBJ1-5	13	TGTGCCATCAGTGAGGAACCAAATCAGCCCCAGCATTTT	CAISEEPNQPQHF
NA	TRBV7-2	TRBD2	TRBJ2-3	13	TGTGCCAGCCTAGCGGGGTACACAGATACGCAGTATTTT	CASLAGYTDTQYF
NA	TRBV9	NA	TRBJ1-2	13	TGTGCCAGCAGCGTAGAGGGACACTATGGCTACACCTTC	CASSVEGHYGYTF
once	TRBV18	TRBD2	TRBJ2-1	16	TGTGCCAGCTCACCTCGGACTAGCGGGTTATACAATGAGCAGTTCTTC	CASSPRTSGLYNEQFF
NA	TRBV5-1	NA	TRBJ1-3	13	TGCGCCAGCAGCTTGGAGCCTGGAAACACCATATATTTT	CASSLEPGNTIYF
NA	TRBV5-6	TRBD1	TRBJ1-4	14	TGTGCCAGCAGCGCGGGACAGGTTAATGAAAAACTGTTTTTT	CASSAGQVNEKLFF
NA	TRBV29-1	NA	TRBJ2-5	11	TGCAGCCCACGGTGGGGGGAGACCCAGTACTTC	CSPRWGETQYF
NA	TRBV7-2	NA	TRBJ1-2	14	TGTGCCAGCAGGTTAGGGGGACCGTACTATGGCTACACCTTC	CASRLGGPYYGYTF
NA	TRBV5-6	NA	TRBJ2-7	14	TGTGCCAGCAGCTCGACAGCAAGCTCCTACGAGCAGTACTTC	CASSSTASSYEQYF
NA	TRBV4-3	NA	TRBJ2-7	16	TGCGCCAGCAGCCAAGTTATTAGGGAGTACACCTACGAGCAGTACTTC	CASSQVIREYTYEQYF
NA	TRBV15	NA	TRBJ2-3	14	TGTGCCACAAGGGCCGCAGGGAACACAGATACGCAGTATTTT	CATRAAGNTDTQYF